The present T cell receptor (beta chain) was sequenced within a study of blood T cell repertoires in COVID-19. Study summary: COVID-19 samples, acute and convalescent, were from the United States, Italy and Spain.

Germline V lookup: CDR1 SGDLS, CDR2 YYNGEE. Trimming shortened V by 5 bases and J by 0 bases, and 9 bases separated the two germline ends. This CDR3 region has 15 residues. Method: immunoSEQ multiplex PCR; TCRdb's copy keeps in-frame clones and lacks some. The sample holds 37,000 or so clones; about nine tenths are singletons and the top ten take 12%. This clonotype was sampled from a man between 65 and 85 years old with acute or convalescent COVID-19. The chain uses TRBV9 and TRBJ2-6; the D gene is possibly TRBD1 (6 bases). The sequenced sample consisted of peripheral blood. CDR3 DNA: TGTGCCAGCAGTCGAGGGGGCTCTGGGGCCAACGTCCTGACTTTC. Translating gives CASSRGGSGANVLTF.